This passage covers 8 T cell receptor beta chains from one sample sequenced in a study of CD8+CD57+ T cells in acquired aplastic anemia. TCR beta VDJ and CDR3 were profiled, and genomic DNA was the template. TCRdb reanalysed the reads using MiXCR and keeps one entry per CDR3 protein. This sample yields about 190,000 distinct CDR3 sequences, of which around 59% are seen a single time; 15% to 20% belongs to the top ten. Input material: sorted CD4+, CD8+, or CD8+CD57+ T cells (not recorded which) from PBMCs. The receptors shown here come from a human donor in good health, serving as a control.

In its sample, this clonotype was seen many times. V gene TRBV24-1 combines with J gene TRBJ2-1, with D perhaps being TRBD1 or TRBD2 (5 bases each). Trimming left V 4 bases short and J 6 bases short, with 15 bases between. Germline values: CDR1 KGHDR, CDR2 SFDVKD. The CDR3 loop spans 15 amino acids. Here the CDR3 reads CATSDYGAKSNEQFF. The CDR3 nucleotides are TGTGCCACCAGTGACTACGGGGCTAAAAGCAATGAGCAGTTCTTC.

This chain joins TRBV20-1 and TRBJ1-4; D possibly corresponds to TRBD1 (6 bases). With 8 bases removed from V and 7 bases from J, the gap between germline ends came to 11 bases. The CDR3 consists of 11 residues. Germline assignment: CDR1 DFQATT and CDR2 SNEGSKA (reference sequence). The CDR3 DNA sequence: TGCAGTCTACAGGGTCGTGAAAAACTGTTTTTT. As protein: CSLQGREKLFF.

The chain couples TRBV2 to TRBJ2-7; possible D gene TRBD1, 6 bases. CDR1 and CDR2 (germline): SNHLY, FYNNEI. The length of the CDR3 is 15 residues. Trimming took off 6 bases at V and 7 bases at J, with 22 bases between the two ends. CDR3 in amino acids: CASSEAQGPSAEQYF. CDR3 bases: TGTGCCAGCAGCGAGGCACAGGGACCGTCCGCGGAGCAGTACTTC.

This clonotype was detected many times. The chain links TRBV10-1 to TRBJ2-7, with 9 bases that match TRBD2. CDR3 length equals 15 residues. Germline V lookup: CDR1 WNHNN, CDR2 SYGVQD (reference sequence). J was trimmed by 0 bases and V by 4 bases; bases with no gene match: 4. CDR3 loop: CASSGAAGGSYEQYF. CDR3 in DNA: TGCGCCAGCAGTGGGGCAGCGGGGGGCTCCTACGAGCAGTACTTC.

This clonotype occurred many times. The rearrangement uses TRBV2 and TRBJ1-5; 8 nucleotides agree with TRBD1. V gave up 4 bases and J gave up 4 bases; unmatched junction bases: 12. The CDR3 consists of 17 residues. CDR1 is SNHLY and CDR2 is FYNNEI in the germline V gene. The CDR3 loop is CASSAVGQGATNQPQHF. DNA of the CDR3: TGTGCCAGCAGTGCCGTGGGGCAGGGGGCTACAAATCAGCCCCAGCATTTT. Combining the CDR3 with reference TRBV2 and TRBJ1-5 gives the whole variable domain EPEVTQTPSHQVTQMGQEVILRCVPISNHLYFYWYRQILGQKVEFLVSFYNNEISEKSEIFDDQFSVERPDGSNFTLKIRSTKLEDSAMYFCASSAVGQGATNQPQHFGDGTRLSIL.

The chain employs TRBV10-3 and TRBJ2-1; 10 bases match TRBD2. Per germline, CDR1 ENHRY and CDR2 SYGVKD. The CDR3 loop spans 17 amino acids. Trimming took 6 bases from V and 8 from J; bases not matched to a gene: 16. This CDR3 reads CAISDRSGGALFHEQFF. CDR3 DNA: TGTGCCATCAGCGACAGGAGCGGGGGGGCCCTTTTCCATGAGCAGTTCTTC.

V and J are TRBV25-1 and TRBJ2-2, with 7 bases identical to TRBD2. V dropped 4 bases and J dropped 6; count of bases not matched to a gene: 11. CDR1 is MGHDK and CDR2 is SYGVNS in the germline V gene. The CDR3 totals 16 residues. The CDR3 DNA sequence: TGTGCCAGCAGTGGTGCCGTCGGGGGGTCTCCCGGGGAGCTGTTTTTT. This encodes CASSGAVGGSPGELFF.

This clonotype was found many times. This rearrangement joins TRBV7-9 to TRBJ2-7; 9 positions agree with TRBD1. The length of the CDR3 is 14 residues. V lost 4 bases, J lost 4 bases, and 5 bases stayed unmatched. CDR1 SEHNR and CDR2 FQNEAQ come from the germline V gene (reference sequence). CDR3 protein: CASSSPGQGYEQYF. Written as DNA, the CDR3 is TGTGCCAGCAGCTCGCCGGGACAGGGTTACGAGCAGTACTTC.